What follows is one T cell receptor beta chain and its context. This sample stems from a study of shared clonotypes between healthy human individuals. The CDR3 length is 15 residues. Trimming removed 4 bases at V and 3 bases at J, with 13 bases between. Germline assignment: CDR1 SGHAT and CDR2 FQNNGV. Bulk PBMC genomic DNA spanned ten immunoSEQ deep plates. The data were produced by immunoSEQ multiplex PCR, yet TCRdb's version contains in-frame clones alone and is incomplete. The repertoire includes nearly 500,000 clones, approximately 80% of them detected once, and around 13% sits in the top ten. Specimen: PBMCs. This sequence originates from a woman between 40 and 55 years old in good health. Some clones in this sample may be carry-over from other donors' samples. The rearrangement links TRBV11-2 to TRBJ2-1; either TRBD1 or TRBD2 may supply D (5 bases each). DNA for the CDR3: TGTGCCAGCAGCTCCCCGGGACGGAACTACAATGAGCAGTTCTTC. Translated: CASSSPGRNYNEQFF.